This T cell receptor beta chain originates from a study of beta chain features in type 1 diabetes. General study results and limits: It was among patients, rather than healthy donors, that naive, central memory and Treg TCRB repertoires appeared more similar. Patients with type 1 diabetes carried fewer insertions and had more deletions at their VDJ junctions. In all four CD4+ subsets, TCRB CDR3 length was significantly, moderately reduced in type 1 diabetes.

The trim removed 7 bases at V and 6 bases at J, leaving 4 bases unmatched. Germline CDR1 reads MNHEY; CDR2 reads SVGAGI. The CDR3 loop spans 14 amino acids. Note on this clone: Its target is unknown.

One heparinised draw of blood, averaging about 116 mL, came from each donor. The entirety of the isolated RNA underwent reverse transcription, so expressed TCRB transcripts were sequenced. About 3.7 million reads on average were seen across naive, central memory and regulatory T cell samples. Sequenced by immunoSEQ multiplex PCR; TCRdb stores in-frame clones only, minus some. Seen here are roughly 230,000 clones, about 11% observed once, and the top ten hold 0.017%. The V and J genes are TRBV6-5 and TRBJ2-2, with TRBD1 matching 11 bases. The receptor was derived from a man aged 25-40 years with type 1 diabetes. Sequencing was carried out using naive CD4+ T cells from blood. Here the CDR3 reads CASKRDRGSGELFF. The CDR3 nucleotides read TGTGCCAGCAAGAGGGACAGGGGGTCCGGGGAGCTGTTTTTT.